A selection of T cell receptor beta chains follows, all from one sample in a study of blood T cell repertoires in COVID-19. Generated by immunoSEQ multiplex PCR, the TCRdb table keeps only in-frame clones and is missing some. In the table there are about 170,000 clones, roughly 80% of which are singletons. The sample was peripheral blood. The source of these receptors is a woman aged 80 or over with COVID-19, enrolled during active disease. CDR3s include the opening cysteine and the closing phenylalanine or tryptophan. The D gene is left open where the match is weak. Only some rows state a clone size, as once, few, many or a class for expanded clones.

cdr3_length	v_call	clone_size	d_call	j_call	cdr3_aa	cdr3_nt
14	TRBV7-7	.	.	TRBJ2-1	CASSLGGQSNEQFF	TGTGCTAGCAGCTTAGGTGGACAGTCTAATGAGCAGTTCTTC
16	TRBV6-5	once	.	TRBJ2-6	CASSYDGSSGANVLTF	TGTGCCAGCAGTTACGACGGGAGCTCTGGGGCCAACGTCCTGACTTTC
14	TRBV28	few	.	TRBJ1-1	CASGGPRMNTEAFF	TGTGCCAGCGGAGGTCCACGAATGAACACTGAAGCTTTCTTT
19	TRBV10-3	.	.	TRBJ1-2	CAIRGLRRTPYLHDARYTF	TGTGCCATCCGGGGGTTAAGACGGACTCCGTACCTTCACGACGCACGCTACACCTTC
15	TRBV18	few	TRBD1	TRBJ1-1	CASSPTTGADTEAFF	TGTGCCAGCTCACCGACGACAGGGGCGGATACTGAAGCTTTCTTT
16	TRBV3-1/TRBV3-2	.	.	TRBJ1-1	CASSQDPAGSNTEAFF	TGTGCCAGCAGCCAAGATCCGGCGGGCTCGAACACTGAAGCTTTCTTT
14	TRBV19	.	TRBD2	TRBJ2-1	CASRLAGLYNEQFF	TGTGCCAGTAGGCTAGCGGGACTCTACAATGAGCAGTTCTTC
15	TRBV9	.	.	TRBJ1-1	CASSVEGGADTEAFF	TGTGCCAGCAGCGTAGAAGGGGGTGCCGACACTGAAGCTTTCTTT
13	TRBV24-1	.	.	TRBJ2-1	CATSDSTTVKGFF	TGTGCCACCAGTGATTCGACGACAGTAAAAGGGTTCTTC
14	TRBV9	.	.	TRBJ1-1	CASSAVQGPTEAFF	TGTGCCAGCAGCGCCGTACAGGGCCCCACTGAAGCTTTCTTT
16	TRBV6-1	.	TRBD1	TRBJ2-7	CASSEQPTGGSYEQYF	TGTGCCAGCAGTGAACAACCGACAGGGGGGTCCTACGAGCAGTACTTC
14	TRBV6-5	.	TRBD1	TRBJ2-7	CASNSGTGAYEQYF	TGTGCCAGCAATTCCGGGACAGGGGCCTACGAGCAGTACTTC
14	TRBV18	.	.	TRBJ1-1	CASSPPQGYTEAFF	TGTGCCAGCTCACCTCCCCAGGGGTACACTGAAGCTTTCTTT
12	TRBV20-1	.	.	TRBJ2-3	CSASGSEDTQYF	TGCAGTGCTAGTGGTAGCGAGGATACGCAGTATTTT
15	TRBV7-8	.	.	TRBJ2-7	CASSRGQGTSYEQYF	TGTGCCAGCAGCCGGGGCCAGGGGACCTCCTACGAGCAGTACTTC
13	TRBV27	.	.	TRBJ2-7	CAIARKPSYEQYF	TGTGCCATAGCGAGAAAACCCTCCTACGAGCAGTACTTC
13	TRBV7-2	.	.	TRBJ1-3	CASSRTAGNTIYF	TGTGCCAGCAGCCGGACAGCTGGAAACACCATATATTTT
12	TRBV7-2	.	.	TRBJ1-5	CASSLRGQPQHF	TGTGCCAGCAGCTTAAGGGGCCAGCCCCAGCATTTT
14	TRBV3-1/TRBV3-2	.	.	TRBJ1-3	CASSQAGLTNTIYF	TGTGCCAGCAGCCAAGCGGGTCTTACAAACACCATATATTTT
18	TRBV9	.	TRBD1	TRBJ1-3	CASSATGTGTYSGNTIYF	TGTGCCAGCAGCGCAACCGGGACAGGGACCTATAGTGGAAACACCATATATTTT
15	TRBV3-1/TRBV3-2	.	TRBD2	TRBJ2-1	CASTPGLANSNEQFF	TGTGCCAGCACCCCGGGACTAGCGAATTCCAATGAGCAGTTCTTC
16	TRBV7-2	few	.	TRBJ1-1	CASSLPRDTLNTEAFF	TGTGCCAGCAGCTTACCCCGAGACACTCTGAACACTGAAGCTTTCTTT
14	TRBV18	.	TRBD2	TRBJ2-7	CASSPTSGTFEQYF	TGTGCCAGCTCACCTACTAGCGGGACTTTCGAGCAGTACTTC
18	TRBV24-1	.	TRBD2	TRBJ2-2	CATSDSLAGEFRAGELFF	TGTGCCACCAGTGATTCACTAGCGGGAGAGTTTCGGGCCGGGGAGCTGTTTTTT
14	TRBV9	once	TRBD1	TRBJ2-7	CASSPGQGKYEQYF	TGTGCCAGCAGCCCAGGACAGGGGAAATACGAGCAGTACTTC
17	TRBV9	.	.	TRBJ1-6	CASSGTTGNTYNSPLHF	TGTGCCAGCAGCGGGACAACAGGGAACACCTATAATTCACCCCTCCACTTT
14	TRBV3-1/TRBV3-2	.	.	TRBJ2-3	CASSRRRGDDTQYF	TGTGCCAGCAGCCGCCGTAGGGGCGATGATACGCAGTATTTT
14	TRBV9	.	TRBD1	TRBJ2-5	CASSGGTGKETQYF	TGTGCCAGCAGCGGCGGGACAGGGAAGGAGACCCAGTACTTC
12	TRBV10-1	.	.	TRBJ2-7	CASAGQACEQYF	TGCGCCAGCGCTGGACAAGCTTGCGAGCAGTACTTC
13	TRBV27	.	.	TRBJ1-2	CASSLRGTAGYTF	TGTGCCAGCAGTTTAAGGGGGACGGCCGGCTACACCTTC
16	TRBV3-1/TRBV3-2	.	.	TRBJ1-2	CASSQDWLQGAYGYTF	TGTGCCAGCAGCCAAGACTGGTTACAGGGAGCCTATGGCTACACCTTC
12	TRBV5-4	.	.	TRBJ2-7	CASSSELYEQYF	TGTGCCAGCAGCTCCGAACTTTACGAGCAGTACTTC
14	TRBV18	.	TRBD1	TRBJ2-7	CASSPSGQGYEQYF	TGTGCCAGCTCACCAAGCGGACAGGGCTACGAGCAGTACTTC
16	TRBV9	.	.	TRBJ2-1	CASSPQGTTFYNEQFF	TGTGCCAGCAGCCCCCAGGGGACAACGTTCTACAATGAGCAGTTCTTC
15	TRBV5-1	.	.	TRBJ1-1	CASSLGGPANTEAFF	TGCGCCAGCAGCTTGGGGGGGCCAGCGAACACTGAAGCTTTCTTT
17	TRBV3-1/TRBV3-2	few	.	TRBJ2-3	CASSHTWGGSGTDTQYF	TGTGCCAGCAGCCACACCTGGGGAGGATCGGGCACAGATACGCAGTATTTT
12	TRBV10-2	.	TRBD1	TRBJ1-6	CASSDRDSPLHF	TGCGCCAGCAGCGACAGGGATTCACCCCTCCACTTT
17	TRBV27	.	TRBD2	TRBJ2-2	CASSGTSGRPNTGELFF	TGTGCCAGCTCAGGGACTAGCGGGAGACCAAACACCGGGGAGCTGTTTTTT
14	TRBV6-5	.	TRBD1	TRBJ2-7	CASSRTGGNYEQYF	TGTGCCAGCAGTCGAACAGGGGGCAATTACGAGCAGTACTTC
13	TRBV5-1	.	.	TRBJ2-5	CASSVQGEETQYF	TGCGCCAGCAGCGTCCAGGGCGAGGAGACCCAGTACTTC
14	TRBV5-1	few	TRBD1	TRBJ2-7	CASSVRTGFDEQYF	TGCGCCAGCAGCGTACGGACAGGGTTTGACGAGCAGTACTTC
14	TRBV5-8	.	TRBD1	TRBJ1-2	CASSIGGQGNSYTF	TGTGCCAGCAGCATTGGGGGACAGGGGAATAGCTACACCTTC
17	TRBV5-4	.	TRBD1	TRBJ2-1	CASSLGTGSNSYNEQFF	TGTGCCAGCAGCTTGGGGACAGGAAGTAACTCCTACAATGAGCAGTTCTTC
17	TRBV4-2	few	.	TRBJ1-4	CASSQEDGMRSLEKLFF	TGTGCCAGCAGCCAAGAGGATGGCATGCGGTCTCTTGAAAAACTGTTTTTT
15	TRBV10-3	.	TRBD1	TRBJ1-1	CAIARGQGENTEAFF	TGTGCCATCGCCCGGGGACAGGGCGAGAACACTGAAGCTTTCTTT
13	TRBV27	few	.	TRBJ1-2	CASRPGGVGGYTF	TGTGCCAGCAGACCTGGGGGGGTTGGCGGCTACACCTTC
19	TRBV9	.	TRBD1	TRBJ1-1	CASSVGLQGAQGRATEAFF	TGTGCCAGCAGCGTAGGGTTACAGGGGGCGCAAGGTAGAGCCACTGAAGCTTTCTTT
16	TRBV12-5	.	TRBD2	TRBJ2-1	CASGLGLSGGVNEQFF	TGTGCTAGTGGTTTGGGACTCAGTGGGGGGGTGAATGAGCAGTTCTTC
14	TRBV30	.	.	TRBJ2-2	CAWTARLNTGELFF	TGTGCCTGGACGGCGCGGTTGAACACCGGGGAGCTGTTTTTT
15	TRBV10-3	.	TRBD1	TRBJ1-1	CATRPGTGLNTEAFF	TGTGCCACCCGTCCCGGGACAGGGTTGAACACTGAAGCTTTCTTT
14	TRBV10-3	.	.	TRBJ2-6	CATKGETGANVLTF	TGTGCCACCAAGGGGGAGACTGGGGCCAACGTCCTGACTTTC